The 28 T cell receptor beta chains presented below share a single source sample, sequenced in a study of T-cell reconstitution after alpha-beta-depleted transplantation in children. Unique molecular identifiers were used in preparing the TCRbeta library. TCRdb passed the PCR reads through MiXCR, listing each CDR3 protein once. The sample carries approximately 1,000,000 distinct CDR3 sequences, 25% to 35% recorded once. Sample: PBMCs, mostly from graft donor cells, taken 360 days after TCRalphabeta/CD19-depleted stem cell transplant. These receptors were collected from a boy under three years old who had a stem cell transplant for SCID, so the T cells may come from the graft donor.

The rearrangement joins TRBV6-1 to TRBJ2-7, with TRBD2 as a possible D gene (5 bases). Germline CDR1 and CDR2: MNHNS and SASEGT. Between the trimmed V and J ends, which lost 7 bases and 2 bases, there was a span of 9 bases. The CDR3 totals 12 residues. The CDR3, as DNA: TGTGCCAGCACAGGACTCACCTACGAGCAGTACTTC. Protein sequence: CASTGLTYEQYF.

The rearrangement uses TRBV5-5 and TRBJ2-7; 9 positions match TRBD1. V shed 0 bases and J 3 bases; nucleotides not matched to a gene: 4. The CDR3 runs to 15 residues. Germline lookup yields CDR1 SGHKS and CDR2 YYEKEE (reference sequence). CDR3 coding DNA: TGTGCCAGCAGCTTGGGAGGGACAGGGTACTACGAGCAGTACTTC. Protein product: CASSLGGTGYYEQYF.

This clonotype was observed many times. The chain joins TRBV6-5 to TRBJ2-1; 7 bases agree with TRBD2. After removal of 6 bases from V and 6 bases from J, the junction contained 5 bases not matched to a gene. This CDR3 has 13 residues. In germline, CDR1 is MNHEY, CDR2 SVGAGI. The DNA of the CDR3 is TGTGCCAGCAGCCTATGGGGGGGCAATGAGCAGTTCTTC. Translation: CASSLWGGNEQFF.

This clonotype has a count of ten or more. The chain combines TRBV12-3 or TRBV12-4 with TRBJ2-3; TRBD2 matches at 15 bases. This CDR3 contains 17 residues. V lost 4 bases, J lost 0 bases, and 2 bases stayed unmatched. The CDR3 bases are TGTGCCAGCAGTTCTGGACTAGCGGGGGGGAGCACAGATACGCAGTATTTT. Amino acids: CASSSGLAGGSTDTQYF.

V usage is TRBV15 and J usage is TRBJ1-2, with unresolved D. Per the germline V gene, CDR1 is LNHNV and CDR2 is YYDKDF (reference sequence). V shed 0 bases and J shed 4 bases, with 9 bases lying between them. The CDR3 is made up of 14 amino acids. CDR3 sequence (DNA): TGTGCCACCAGCAGAGATACCTATTCCTATGGCTACACCTTC. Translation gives CATSRDTYSYGYTF.

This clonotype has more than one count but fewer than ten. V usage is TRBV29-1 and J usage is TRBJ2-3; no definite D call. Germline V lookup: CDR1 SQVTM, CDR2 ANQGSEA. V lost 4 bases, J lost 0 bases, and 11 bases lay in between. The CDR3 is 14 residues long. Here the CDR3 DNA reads TGCAGCGTTGGTGTGTTGGGGAGCACAGATACGCAGTATTTT. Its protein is CSVGVLGSTDTQYF.

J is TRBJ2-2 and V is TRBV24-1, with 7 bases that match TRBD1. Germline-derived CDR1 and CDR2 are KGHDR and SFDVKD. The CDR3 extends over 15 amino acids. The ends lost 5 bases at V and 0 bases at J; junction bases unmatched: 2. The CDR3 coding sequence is TGTGCCACCAGTGTTGGGACAGCGAACACCGGGGAGCTGTTTTTT. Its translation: CATSVGTANTGELFF.

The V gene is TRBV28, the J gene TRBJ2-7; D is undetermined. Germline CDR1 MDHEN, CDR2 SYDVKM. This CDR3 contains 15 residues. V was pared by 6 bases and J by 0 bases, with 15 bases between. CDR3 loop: CASRVEYSPSYEQYF. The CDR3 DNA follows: TGTGCCAGCAGGGTCGAGTACTCTCCCTCCTACGAGCAGTACTTC.

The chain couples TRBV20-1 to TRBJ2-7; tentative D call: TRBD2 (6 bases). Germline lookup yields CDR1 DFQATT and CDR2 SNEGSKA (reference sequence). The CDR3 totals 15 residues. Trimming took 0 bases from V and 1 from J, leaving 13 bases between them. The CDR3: CSARDGRGGSYEQYF. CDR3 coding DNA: TGCAGTGCTAGAGACGGCAGAGGAGGGTCCTACGAGCAGTACTTC.

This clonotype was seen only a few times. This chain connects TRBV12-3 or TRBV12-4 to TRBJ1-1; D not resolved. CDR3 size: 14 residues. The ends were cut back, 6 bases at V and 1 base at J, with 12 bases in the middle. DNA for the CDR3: TGTGCCAGCAGCCGACCGCCCCCGAACACTGAAGCTTTCTTT. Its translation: CASSRPPPNTEAFF.

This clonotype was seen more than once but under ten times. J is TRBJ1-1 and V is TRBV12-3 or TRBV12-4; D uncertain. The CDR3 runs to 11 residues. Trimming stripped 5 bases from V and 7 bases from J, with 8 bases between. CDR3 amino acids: CASSGSSEAFF. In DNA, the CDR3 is TGTGCCAGCAGTGGGTCGAGTGAAGCTTTCTTT.

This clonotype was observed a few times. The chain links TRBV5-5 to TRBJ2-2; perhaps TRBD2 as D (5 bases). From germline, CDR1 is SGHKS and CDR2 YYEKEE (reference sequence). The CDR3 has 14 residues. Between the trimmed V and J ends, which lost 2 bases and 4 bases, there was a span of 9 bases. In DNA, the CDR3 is TGTGCCAGCAGCTTTCCACTAGGCACCGGGGAGCTGTTTTTT. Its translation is CASSFPLGTGELFF.

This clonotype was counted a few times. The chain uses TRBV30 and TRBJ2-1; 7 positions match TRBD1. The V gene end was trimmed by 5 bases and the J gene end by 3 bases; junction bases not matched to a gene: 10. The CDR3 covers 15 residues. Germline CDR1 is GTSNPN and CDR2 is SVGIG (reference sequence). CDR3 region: CAWEAGQDIYNEQFF. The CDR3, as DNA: TGTGCCTGGGAGGCCGGACAGGATATCTACAATGAGCAGTTCTTC.

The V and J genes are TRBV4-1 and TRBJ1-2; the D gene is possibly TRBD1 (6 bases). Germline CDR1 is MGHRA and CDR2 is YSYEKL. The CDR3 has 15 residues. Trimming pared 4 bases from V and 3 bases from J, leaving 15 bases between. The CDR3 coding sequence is TGCGCCAGCAGCCCCGTCGCGGAGGGGGACTATGGCTACACCTTC. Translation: CASSPVAEGDYGYTF.

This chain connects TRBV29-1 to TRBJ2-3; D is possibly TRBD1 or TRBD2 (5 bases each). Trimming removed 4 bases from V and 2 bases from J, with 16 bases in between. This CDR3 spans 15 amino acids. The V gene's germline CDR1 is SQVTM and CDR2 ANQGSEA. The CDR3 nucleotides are TGCAGCGTTGGGGGGACCGCTCGATACACAGATACGCAGTATTTT. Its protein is CSVGGTARYTDTQYF.

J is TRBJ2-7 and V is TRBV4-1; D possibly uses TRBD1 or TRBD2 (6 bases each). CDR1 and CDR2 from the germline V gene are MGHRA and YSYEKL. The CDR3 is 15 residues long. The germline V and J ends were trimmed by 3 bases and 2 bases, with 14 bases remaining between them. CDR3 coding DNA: TGCGCCAGCAGCCAGGGGGGCCCGGGGGCCTACGAGCAGTACTTC. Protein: CASSQGGPGAYEQYF.

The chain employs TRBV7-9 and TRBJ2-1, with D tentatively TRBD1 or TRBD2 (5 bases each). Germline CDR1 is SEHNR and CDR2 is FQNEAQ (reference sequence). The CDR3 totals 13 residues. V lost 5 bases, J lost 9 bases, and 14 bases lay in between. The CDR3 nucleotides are TGTGCCAGCAGCCCCGCCCCCGGGACTGAGCAGTTCTTC. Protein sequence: CASSPAPGTEQFF.

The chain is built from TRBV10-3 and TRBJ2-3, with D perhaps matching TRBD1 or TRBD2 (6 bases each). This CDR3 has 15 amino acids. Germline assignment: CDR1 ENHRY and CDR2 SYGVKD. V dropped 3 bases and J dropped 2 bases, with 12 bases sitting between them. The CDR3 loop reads CAISDRGLPTDTQYF. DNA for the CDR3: TGTGCCATCAGTGACAGGGGACTTCCCACAGATACGCAGTATTTT.

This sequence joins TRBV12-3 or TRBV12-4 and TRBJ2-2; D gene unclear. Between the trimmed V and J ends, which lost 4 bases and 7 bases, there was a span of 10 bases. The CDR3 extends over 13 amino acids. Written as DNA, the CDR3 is TGTGCCAGCAGTTCCCTCTTGGGCGGGGAGCTGTTTTTT. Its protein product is CASSSLLGGELFF.

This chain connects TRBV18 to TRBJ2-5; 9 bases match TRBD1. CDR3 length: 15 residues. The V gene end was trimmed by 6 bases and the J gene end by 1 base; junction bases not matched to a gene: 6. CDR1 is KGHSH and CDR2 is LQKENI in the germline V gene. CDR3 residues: CASSSGTGSQETQYF. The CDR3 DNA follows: TGTGCCAGCTCGTCGGGGACAGGGTCCCAAGAGACCCAGTACTTC.

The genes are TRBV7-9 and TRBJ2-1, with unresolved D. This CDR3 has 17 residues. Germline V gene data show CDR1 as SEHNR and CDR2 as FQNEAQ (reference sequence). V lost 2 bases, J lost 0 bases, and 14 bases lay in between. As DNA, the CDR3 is TGTGCCAGCAGCTTAAGAAATCTTCCACTCTCCTACAATGAGCAGTTCTTC. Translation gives CASSLRNLPLSYNEQFF.

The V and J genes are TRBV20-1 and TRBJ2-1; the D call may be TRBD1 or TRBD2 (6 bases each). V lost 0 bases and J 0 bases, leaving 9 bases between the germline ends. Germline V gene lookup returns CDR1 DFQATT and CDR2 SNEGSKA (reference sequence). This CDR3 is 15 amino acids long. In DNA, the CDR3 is TGCAGTGCTAGAGATAGGGGGGTCTCCTACAATGAGCAGTTCTTC. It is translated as CSARDRGVSYNEQFF.

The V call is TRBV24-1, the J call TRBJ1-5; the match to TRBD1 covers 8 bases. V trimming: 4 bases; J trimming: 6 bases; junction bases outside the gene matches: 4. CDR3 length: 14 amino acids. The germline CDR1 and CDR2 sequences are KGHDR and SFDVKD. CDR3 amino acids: CATSDQDRVQPQHF. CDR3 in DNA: TGTGCCACCAGTGACCAGGACAGGGTTCAGCCCCAGCATTTT.

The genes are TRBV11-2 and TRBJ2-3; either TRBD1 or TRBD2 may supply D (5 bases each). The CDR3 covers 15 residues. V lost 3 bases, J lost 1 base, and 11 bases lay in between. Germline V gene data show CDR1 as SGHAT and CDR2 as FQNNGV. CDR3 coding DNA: TGTGCCAGCAGCTTTAGGGACCCGCGCACAGATACGCAGTATTTT. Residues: CASSFRDPRTDTQYF.

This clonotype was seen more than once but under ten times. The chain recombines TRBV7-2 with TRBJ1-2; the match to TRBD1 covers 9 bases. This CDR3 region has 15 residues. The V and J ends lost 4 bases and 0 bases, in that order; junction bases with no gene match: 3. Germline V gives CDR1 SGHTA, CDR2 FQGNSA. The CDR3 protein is CASSYGQGPNYGYTF. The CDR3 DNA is TGTGCCAGCAGCTACGGACAGGGGCCTAACTATGGCTACACCTTC.

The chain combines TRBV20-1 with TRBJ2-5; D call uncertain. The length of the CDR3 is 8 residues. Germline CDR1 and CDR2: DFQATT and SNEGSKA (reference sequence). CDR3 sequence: CGQETQYF. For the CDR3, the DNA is TGCGGCCAAGAGACCCAGTACTTC.

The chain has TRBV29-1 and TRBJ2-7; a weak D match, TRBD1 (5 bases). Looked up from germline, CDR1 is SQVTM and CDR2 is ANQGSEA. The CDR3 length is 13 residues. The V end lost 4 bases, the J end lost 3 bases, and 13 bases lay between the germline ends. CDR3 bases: TGCAGCGTTGTGGCTTATGACAGCTACGAGCAGTACTTC. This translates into CSVVAYDSYEQYF.

In DNA, the CDR3 is TGCAGTGCTACGGTGTTTGGGGCTTGGAATCAGCCCCAGCATTTT. Residues: CSATVFGAWNQPQHF. The V call is TRBV20-1, the J call TRBJ1-5; D might be TRBD1 (5 bases). CDR3 size: 15 residues. Deletions cut 4 bases from V and 4 bases from J, with 17 bases between. In germline, CDR1 is DFQATT, CDR2 SNEGSKA (reference sequence).